This TCR beta chain stems from a study of CD8 T cells in ankylosing spondylitis. Study findings and constraints: Researchers reportedly found disease-linked clones significantly enriched in matched ankylosing spondylitis synovial fluid. A number of the motif variants had already been described in reactive arthritis synovial fluid and blood. Ankylosing spondylitis blood appeared to be characterized by a TCR beta motif of under ten highly homologous variants. Disease-linked clones proved CD8+ and comparatively uncommon in peripheral blood.

The CDR3 has 15 amino acids. Trimming took 5 bases from V and 8 from J, leaving 21 bases between them. The germline gives CDR1 SNHLY, CDR2 FYNNEI. Libraries of TCR beta came from quantitative 5'-RACE with molecular barcodes. TCRdb redid the calling of the 5' RACE reads with MiXCR, one entry per CDR3 protein. The profile covers approximately 540,000 distinct CDR3 sequences, with over 9.5% appearing a single time and around 7% taken by the ten largest. This clonotype was observed a handful of times. The antigen is not known. Input material: blood, either unsorted or a sorted T cell fraction (not recorded which). The chain carries TRBV2 and TRBJ1-2; TRBD1 is a possible D gene (5 bases). The source of this sequence is a male donor with ankylosing spondylitis. The CDR3 is CASSSGGAVLEGYTF. DNA of the CDR3: TGTGCCAGCAGTTCGGGAGGGGCCGTCCTTGAAGGCTACACCTTC.